This TCR beta chain was recorded in a study of blood T cell repertoires in COVID-19. Method: immunoSEQ multiplex PCR; TCRdb's copy keeps in-frame clones and lacks some. The profile shows around 420,000 clones, 70% to 90% of them singletons. Those enrolled, adults aged roughly 18 to 89 years, came from about two dozen US areas. This clone was seen repeatedly, ten times or more. The CDR3 has 14 amino acids. From germline, CDR1 is SNHLY and CDR2 FYNNEI. V lost 3 bases, J lost 2 bases, and 3 bases stayed unmatched. This chain links TRBV2 with TRBJ1-1; TRBD1 agrees at 7 bases. The TCR was taken from a woman aged 40 to 50 with acute COVID-19. Source material: PBMCs or T cells enriched from blood (not recorded which). Here the CDR3 reads CASSDNRGNTEAFF. CDR3 coding DNA: TGTGCCAGCAGTGATAACAGGGGTAACACTGAAGCTTTCTTT.